These T cell receptor beta chains were read from a single sample in a study of OX40 agonist ivuxolimab in advanced cancers. Method: immunoSEQ multiplex PCR; TCRdb's copy keeps in-frame clones and lacks some. The table shows 70,000 or so clones, with 85% occurring only once. The sample was CD4+ or CD8+ T cells sorted from blood, taken in a trial of the OX40 agonist ivuxolimab. The receptors derive from an adult with an advanced solid tumor such as melanoma, head and neck, liver or kidney cancer. Each CDR3 is given with its conserved first and last residue. A D gene is named only where the DNA matches it firmly. Expanded clones are given a class, and other clones once, few, many or no size at all.

clone_size | j_call | v_call | d_call | cdr3_aa | cdr3_nt
once | TRBJ1-2 | TRBV5-4 | - | CASSPTGANYGYTF | TGTGCCAGCAGCCCGACAGGAGCTAACTATGGCTACACCTTC
- | TRBJ2-7 | TRBV28 | - | CASRPGLSSYEQYF | TGTGCCAGCAGACCAGGACTAAGCTCCTACGAGCAGTACTTC
- | TRBJ2-5 | TRBV11-2 | TRBD1 | CASSTGTGEQTQYF | TGTGCCAGCAGCACCGGGACAGGGGAACAGACCCAGTACTTC
few | TRBJ2-1 | TRBV10-3 | - | CAVAGASSYNEQFF | TGTGCCGTCGCCGGGGCGAGCTCCTACAATGAGCAGTTCTTC
- | TRBJ2-1 | TRBV5-6 | TRBD2 | CASSFVVAGVEQFF | TGTGCCAGCAGCTTTGTTGTAGCGGGAGTAGAGCAGTTCTTC
few | TRBJ1-2 | TRBV15 | TRBD1 | CATSRDLGDRGGYGYTF | TGTGCCACCAGCAGAGATTTGGGAGACAGGGGTGGCTATGGCTACACCTTC
- | TRBJ1-2 | TRBV19 | TRBD1 | CASTRTGIGYTF | TGTGCCAGTACTCGGACAGGGATTGGCTACACCTTC
- | TRBJ1-5 | TRBV5-1 | TRBD1 | CASSPTGANQPQHF | TGCGCCAGCAGCCCCACAGGGGCCAATCAGCCCCAGCATTTT
once | TRBJ1-2 | TRBV9 | TRBD1 | CASSVDGQATNYGYTF | TGTGCCAGCAGCGTAGACGGACAGGCAACCAACTATGGCTACACCTTC
few | TRBJ2-7 | TRBV6-6 | TRBD2 | CASSVTSVSYEQYF | TGTGCCAGCAGTGTGACTAGCGTCTCCTACGAGCAGTACTTC
once | TRBJ2-7 | TRBV2 | - | CASSTYEQYF | TGTGCCAGCAGTACCTACGAGCAGTACTTC
- | TRBJ2-7 | TRBV9 | - | CASSAGLISYEQYF | TGTGCCAGCAGCGCAGGACTAATCTCCTACGAGCAGTACTTC
- | TRBJ2-3 | TRBV5-6 | TRBD2 | CATSSPKREGTSTDTQYF | TGTGCCACCTCTTCCCCCAAGCGGGAGGGGACTAGCACAGATACGCAGTATTTT
- | TRBJ2-1 | TRBV10-2 | - | CASSVNSYNEQFF | TGCGCCAGCAGTGTGAATTCCTACAATGAGCAGTTCTTC
- | TRBJ2-5 | TRBV2 | - | CASNYASGYQETQYF | TGTGCCAGCAATTACGCCTCGGGGTACCAAGAGACCCAGTACTTC
- | TRBJ1-5 | TRBV29-1 | - | CSAIGTDQPQHF | TGCAGCGCGATTGGAACAGACCAGCCCCAGCATTTT
- | TRBJ1-2 | TRBV5-1 | - | CASSRDHSGYTF | TGCGCCAGCAGCCGGGACCATTCTGGCTACACCTTC
- | TRBJ2-5 | TRBV5-4 | - | CASSRVQGMETQYF | TGTGCCAGCAGCCGCGTCCAAGGGATGGAGACCCAGTACTTC
- | TRBJ2-1 | TRBV13 | TRBD2 | CASSPLAGWMGNEQFF | TGTGCCAGCAGCCCACTAGCGGGATGGATGGGAAATGAGCAGTTCTTC
- | TRBJ2-3 | TRBV9 | - | CASSVGADTQYF | TGTGCCAGCAGCGTAGGAGCAGATACGCAGTATTTT
- | TRBJ1-2 | TRBV4-1 | - | CASSQDLRVNYGYTF | TGCGCCAGCAGCCAAGATCTCAGGGTTAACTATGGCTACACCTTC
- | TRBJ2-3 | TRBV7-3 | - | CASSPQGIDTQYF | TGTGCCAGCAGCCCCCAGGGGATAGATACGCAGTATTTT
- | TRBJ2-2 | TRBV5-1 | TRBD2 | CASSPTSGANTGELFF | TGCGCCAGCAGCCCAACTAGCGGAGCCAACACCGGGGAGCTGTTTTTT
- | TRBJ2-4 | TRBV5-1 | - | CASSSTGSQNIQYF | TGCGCCAGCAGCTCCACAGGGTCCCAAAACATTCAGTACTTC
- | TRBJ1-1 | TRBV5-4 | TRBD1 | CASSSGQDMNTEAFF | TGTGCCAGCAGCTCGGGACAGGACATGAACACTGAAGCTTTCTTT
- | TRBJ2-7 | TRBV6-6 | TRBD2 | CASSRTSGSSYEQYF | TGTGCCAGCAGTAGAACTAGCGGGTCCTCCTACGAGCAGTACTTC
- | TRBJ1-2 | TRBV6-5 | TRBD1 | CASTKQGINYGYTF | TGTGCCAGCACCAAACAGGGGATTAACTATGGCTACACCTTC
- | TRBJ2-7 | TRBV5-6 | TRBD1 | CASSPTSGQGLKEQYF | TGTGCCAGCAGCCCGACGTCAGGACAGGGTCTTAAGGAGCAGTACTTC
- | TRBJ2-7 | TRBV4-1 | - | CASSQTSPAYEQYF | TGCGCCAGCAGCCAGACGTCCCCGGCCTACGAGCAGTACTTC
- | TRBJ2-1 | TRBV11-2 | TRBD1 | CASSSRQGSYNEQFF | TGTGCCAGCAGCTCAAGACAGGGATCCTACAATGAGCAGTTCTTC
- | TRBJ1-5 | TRBV7-3 | TRBD1 | CASTGDSHYSNQPQHF | TGTGCCAGCACTGGGGACAGCCATTATAGCAATCAGCCCCAGCATTTT
- | TRBJ2-3 | TRBV29-1 | - | CSVERTLGDTQYF | TGCAGCGTTGAAAGGACATTAGGCGATACGCAGTATTTT
- | TRBJ2-1 | TRBV5-1 | TRBD2 | CASSLTGGSYNEQFF | TGCGCCAGCAGCTTGACGGGAGGCTCCTACAATGAGCAGTTCTTC